A single sample gave rise to the 6 T cell receptor beta chains below, sequenced in a study of Graves' ophthalmopathy and Graves' hyperthyroidism. Amplification of the TCR beta CDR3 regions used RNA transcripts (as template). Investigators did first-round RT-PCR with HTBI primers, then second-round multiplex PCR. TCRdb fed the multiplex PCR reads into MiXCR, producing one record per CDR3 protein. The sample has about 370,000 distinct CDR3 sequences; 18% are singletons. The material sequenced was peripheral blood. The origin of the receptors is a woman aged 18-29 years with Graves' ophthalmopathy.

Comment on this clonotype: The CDR3 ends on some other residue instead of the conserved phenylalanine or tryptophan, so this is likely a read error. The chain is built from TRBV6-2 or TRBV6-3 and TRBJ2-7, with D perhaps TRBD2 (6 bases). This CDR3 has 14 residues. Trimming removed 5 bases from V and 0 bases from J, with 11 bases in between. The germline V gene has CDR1 MNHEY and CDR2 SVGEGT. CDR3 nucleotide sequence: TGTGCCAGCAGTACCCCGGGACTCTCCTACGAGCAGTACTCC. As protein: CASSTPGLSYEQYS.

This clonotype was recorded many times. The rearrangement links TRBV2 to TRBJ1-6; 9 bases fit TRBD1. In germline, CDR1 is SNHLY, CDR2 FYNNEI. This CDR3 has 13 residues. With V trimmed by 7 bases and J by 8 bases, 3 bases remained unmatched. The CDR3 nucleotides are TGTGCCAGCAAGTGGGACAGGGATTCACCCCTCCACTTT. Amino acids: CASKWDRDSPLHF.

In its sample, this clonotype was seen many times. Given a much more abundant clone one base away, this may be a read error. The V and J genes are TRBV11-2 and TRBJ2-7, with D hard to call. The CDR3 totals 13 residues. Germline values: CDR1 SGHAT, CDR2 FQNNGV. Here the CDR3 reads CASSLPKGGEQHF. The DNA of the CDR3 is TGTGCCAGCAGCCTACCCAAGGGTGGCGAGCAGCACTTC. The variable domain in full, completed from reference TRBV11-2 and TRBJ2-7, reads EAGVAQSPRYKIIEKRQSVAFWCNPISGHATLYWYQQILGQGPKLLIQFQNNGVVDDSQLPKDRFSAERLKGVDSTLKIQPAKLEDSAVYLCASSLPKGGEQHFGPGTRLTVT.

The table lists this clonotype with many counts. The chain has TRBV10-3 and TRBJ1-1; D gene uncertain. The V gene lost 6 bases and the J gene lost 0 bases, with 11 bases spanning the gap. Germline V lookup: CDR1 ENHRY, CDR2 SYGVKD. The CDR3 runs to 14 residues. Written as DNA, the CDR3 is TGTGCCATCAGCCAGAGGGCCGTGAACACTGAAGCTTTCTTT. This encodes CAISQRAVNTEAFF.

This clonotype was seen many times. The V gene is TRBV28, the J gene TRBJ1-1; D remains unclear. The V gene lost 7 bases and the J gene lost 4 bases, with 13 bases spanning the gap. The CDR3 consists of 13 residues. The germline CDR1 and CDR2 sequences are MDHEN and SYDVKM. CDR3: CASNPPGRTEAFF. Written as DNA, the CDR3 is TGTGCCAGCAACCCCCCCGGGCGCACTGAAGCTTTCTTT.

The chain links TRBV4-3 to TRBJ2-4; either TRBD1 or TRBD2 may fit D (5 bases each). Germline values: CDR1 LGHNA, CDR2 YSLEER. Trimming left V 4 bases short and J 9 bases short, with 10 bases between. This CDR3 contains 12 residues. CDR3 sequence (DNA): TGCGCCAGCAGCCGGGACCGGGGCATTCAGTACTTC. Translated: CASSRDRGIQYF.